This TCR beta chain was captured in a study of response to subunit inactivated influenza vaccine. Regarding the study as a whole: It was the authors' suggestion that each seasonal influenza vaccination recruits few new T cells.

MiXCR, run by TCRdb on the RT-PCR reads, gives a single entry per CDR3 protein. This repertoire shows about 540,000 distinct CDR3 sequences, 13% to 15% found once; its top ten account for 8.5% to 14%. Points on this clonotype: Its target is unknown.

V shed 4 bases and J shed 0 bases, with 12 bases lying between them. Germline V lookup: CDR1 LGHNA, CDR2 YNFKEQ. There are 16 residues in the CDR3. The sample consisted of PBMCs from blood, taken 11 to 12 days after vaccination. The chain carries TRBV4-2 and TRBJ2-2, with D maybe TRBD2 (5 bases). The source of this sequence is a man aged 50 or older who received an inactivated influenza vaccine. CDR3 amino acids: CASSPPGRANTGELFF. The CDR3 DNA sequence: TGTGCCAGCAGCCCCCCGGGGAGAGCGAACACCGGGGAGCTGTTTTTT.